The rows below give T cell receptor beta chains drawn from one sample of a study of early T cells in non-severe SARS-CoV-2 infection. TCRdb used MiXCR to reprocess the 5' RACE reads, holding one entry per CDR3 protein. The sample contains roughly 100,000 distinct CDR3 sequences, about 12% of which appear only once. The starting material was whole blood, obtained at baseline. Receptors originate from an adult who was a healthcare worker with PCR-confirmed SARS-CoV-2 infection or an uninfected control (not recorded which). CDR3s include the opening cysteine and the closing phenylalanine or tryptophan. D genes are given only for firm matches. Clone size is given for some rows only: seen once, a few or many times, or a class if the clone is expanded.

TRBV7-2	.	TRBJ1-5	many	TGTGCCAGCAGCTCGTCTTCGGGGGCTGGTCAGCCCCAGCATTTT	CASSSSSGAGQPQHF
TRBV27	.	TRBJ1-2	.	TGTGCCAGCAGAGATGGCTACACCTTC	CASRDGYTF
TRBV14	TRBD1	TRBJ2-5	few	TGTGCCAGCAGCCTCTGGGAGGGACAGGGAGTCGAGACCCAGTACTTC	CASSLWEGQGVETQYF
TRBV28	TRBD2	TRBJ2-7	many	TGTGCCAGCAGTGGGTTCCAAGCGGGGTTCAGCTCCTACGAGCAGTACTTC	CASSGFQAGFSSYEQYF
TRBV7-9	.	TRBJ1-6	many	TGTGCCAGCAACCATTATTCCCCCGGGGCAAATAATTCACCCCTCCACTTT	CASNHYSPGANNSPLHF
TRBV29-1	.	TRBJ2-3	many	TGCAGCGTTGATTTTGGGGCCACAGATACGCAGTATTTT	CSVDFGATDTQYF
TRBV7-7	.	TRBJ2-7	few	TGTGCTAGCAGCCCGGCCTGGGACGGCGAGCAGTACTTC	CASSPAWDGEQYF
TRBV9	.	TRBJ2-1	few	TGTGCCAGCAGCGTTACCTGGGACAACTACAATGAGCAGTTCTTC	CASSVTWDNYNEQFF
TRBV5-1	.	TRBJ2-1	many	TGCGCCAGCAGCTTGAGTGGCACCTACAATGAGCAGTTCTTC	CASSLSGTYNEQFF
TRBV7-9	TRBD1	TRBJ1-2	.	TGTGCCAGCAGCCTTACCGGGACAGGGGGAAACTATGGCTACACCTTC	CASSLTGTGGNYGYTF
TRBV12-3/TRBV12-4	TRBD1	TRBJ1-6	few	TGTGCCAGCAGTTTAAACAGGGGCTGGCGTTCACCCCTCCACTTT	CASSLNRGWRSPLHF
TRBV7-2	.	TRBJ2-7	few	TGTGCCAGCAGCTTAGTCCGCCCAGACGAGCAGTACTTC	CASSLVRPDEQYF
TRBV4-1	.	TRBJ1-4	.	TGCGCCAGCAGCCTTCCCCTGGAAAAACTGTTTTTT	CASSLPLEKLFF
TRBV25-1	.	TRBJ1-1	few	TGTGCCAGCAGTGAATGGGAGGGAGCGGCTGAAGCTTTCTTT	CASSEWEGAAEAFF
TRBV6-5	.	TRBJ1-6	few	TGTGCCAGCAAGAGTCCTTGGAATTCACCCCTCCACTTT	CASKSPWNSPLHF
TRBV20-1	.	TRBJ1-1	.	TGCAGTGCTAGAGACCCTCGGCCCGAGAACACTGAAGCTTTCTTT	CSARDPRPENTEAFF
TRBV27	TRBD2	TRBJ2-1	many	TGTGCCAGCAGTTTTTTAGGACTAGCGGCCTACAATGAGCAGTTCTTC	CASSFLGLAAYNEQFF
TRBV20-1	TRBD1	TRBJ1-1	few	TGCAGTGCTACTGGACAGGTTAACACTGAAGCTTTCTTT	CSATGQVNTEAFF
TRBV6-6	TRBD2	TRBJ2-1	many	TGTGCCAGCAGCTCGACTAGCGGGAGTAGTAATGAGCAGTTCTTC	CASSSTSGSSNEQFF
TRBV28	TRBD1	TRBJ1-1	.	TGTGCCAGCAGTTCACACCGACAGGGCGGAATGAACACTGAAGCTTTCTTT	CASSSHRQGGMNTEAFF
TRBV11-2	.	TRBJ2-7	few	TGTGCCAGCAGCTTACCCCGTGGTAGCGGATATCGCTCCTACGAGCAGTACTTC	CASSLPRGSGYRSYEQYF
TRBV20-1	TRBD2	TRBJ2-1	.	TGCAGTGCCCCCTACCCGGGACTAGCGGGACCCTACAATGAGCAGTTCTTC	CSAPYPGLAGPYNEQFF
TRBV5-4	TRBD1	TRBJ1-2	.	TGTGCCAGCAGCTACGGACAGGGCTATGGCTACACCTTC	CASSYGQGYGYTF